This entry is about one T cell receptor (beta chain). Its matching antigen is unknown. The data are from a study of tumor-infiltrating lymphocytes in primary liver carcinoma. Looking at the study overall: Samples yielded about 3.5 to 7.5 million productive TCRbeta reads, similar across tissue types.

Priming with a constant-region primer yielded TCR beta cDNA from 450 to 550 ng total RNA. Employing slightly modified ARM-PCR, three nested multiplex PCR rounds were run, and these gave rise to the TCR beta libraries. TRBV1-TRBV30 forward primers and a C-beta reverse primer were used in the first two PCR rounds, which each ran for around 10 cycles. TCRdb called the multiplex PCR reads again in MiXCR, with one record for every CDR3 protein. The repertoire consists of approximately 120,000 distinct CDR3 sequences, with roughly three fifths occurring once and the leading ten covering about 8%. Study-wide points: Researchers report that only about 7.5-25% of top clones turned up in all five tumor regions. Tumor-adjacent and tumor-blood pairs shared a smaller degree of overlap than tumor region pairs.

V shed 3 bases and J 11 bases; nucleotides not matched to a gene: 6. Germline CDR1 MNHNS, CDR2 SASEGT. The CDR3 covers 15 residues. From unsorted bulk tissue weighing roughly 17-31 mg, DNA and RNA were co-extracted. Through surgical resection, the patients' primary liver carcinoma was treated. The chain has TRBV6-1 and TRBJ2-1; TRBD2 matches 14 bases. This sequence was found in a woman aged 55-70 years with primary liver carcinoma and hepatitis B virus infection. The sequencing input was liver tumor tissue from sampling region 3. Subset denoted: tumor region T3, left-lateral pole. CDR3 DNA sequence: TGTGCCAGCAGTGATCCGGGACTAGCGGGAGTTCAGCAGTTCTTC. Its translation: CASSDPGLAGVQQFF.